The rows below give T cell receptor beta chains drawn from one sample of a study of early stage breast cancer tumors. Measured with immunoSEQ multiplex PCR; TCRdb has only the in-frame clones, and not every one. The sample has around 60,000 clones; about 74% are singletons. The sequencing input was blood. All receptors come from a person in their twenties or thirties with breast cancer. The CDR3 runs from the conserved cysteine through the conserved F or W. D genes are given only for firm matches. Only part of the rows carry a size: once, few, many, or a class if the clone is expanded.

J | D | size | V | DNA | CDR3
TRBJ2-5 | TRBD2 | . | TRBV9 | TGTGCCAGCAGCGTAGGTCGGACTAGCGGGAAAGAGACCCAGTACTTC | CASSVGRTSGKETQYF
TRBJ1-5 | TRBD1 | . | TRBV30 | TGTGCCTGGAGTGTGGGCCTGACAGGGATCCAGCCCCAGCATTTT | CAWSVGLTGIQPQHF
TRBJ2-5 | . | . | TRBV4-2 | TGTGCCAGCAGCCAAGATTGGGGGCGGGGGTTGTCGGACCAAGAGACCCAGTACTTC | CASSQDWGRGLSDQETQYF
TRBJ2-1 | . | . | TRBV6-4 | TGTGCCAGCAGTGACTCACTCCTCATACCCTACAATGAGCAGTTCTTC | CASSDSLLIPYNEQFF
TRBJ2-7 | TRBD2 | . | TRBV6-5 | TGTGCCAGCAGACCAACCGGGACTAGCGTGCGCGAGCAGTACTTC | CASRPTGTSVREQYF
TRBJ2-3 | TRBD1 | . | TRBV7-9 | TGTGCCAGCAGCTTAGGCAGGGGGCTCGGCGGAGATACGCAGTATTTT | CASSLGRGLGGDTQYF
TRBJ2-1 | TRBD2 | . | TRBV6-1 | TGTGCCAGCAGCTCAGGAGCGGGAGTAGGTGGTGAGCAGTTCTTC | CASSSGAGVGGEQFF
TRBJ1-3 | . | . | TRBV2 | TGTGCCAGCAGACGAACCGGGACAACAGGAAACACCATATATTTT | CASRRTGTTGNTIYF
TRBJ2-5 | . | . | TRBV19 | TGTGCCAGTAGTGCGTTTAAGGTTGTTCAGAGGCAAGAGACCCAGTACTTC | CASSAFKVVQRQETQYF
TRBJ1-2 | TRBD1 | . | TRBV2 | TGTGCCAGCAGTTACCTCGGGACAGGGGATTACTATGGCTACACCTTC | CASSYLGTGDYYGYTF
TRBJ2-1 | TRBD2 | . | TRBV4-2 | TGTGCCAGCAGCCGGTTAACCGGGACTAGCGTTAATGAGCAGTTCTTC | CASSRLTGTSVNEQFF
TRBJ2-5 | TRBD2 | . | TRBV7-3 | TGTGCCAGCAGCTTGGGAGCGGGGTTACAAGAGACCCAGTACTTC | CASSLGAGLQETQYF
TRBJ2-2 | . | . | TRBV4-1 | TGCGCCAGCAGCCTCGAAAACACCGGGGAGCTGTTTTTT | CASSLENTGELFF
TRBJ2-1 | TRBD2 | . | TRBV10-2 | TGCGCCAGCAGTGGGACTAGCGTGAATGAGCAGTTCTTC | CASSGTSVNEQFF
TRBJ2-6 | TRBD1 | . | TRBV18 | TGTGCCAGCTCCACCGGGACAGGGTCCCTCGTCCTGACTTTC | CASSTGTGSLVLTF
TRBJ1-1 | . | . | TRBV9 | TGTGCCAGCAGCGGCGGACGGAGACACACTGAAGCTTTCTTT | CASSGGRRHTEAFF
TRBJ1-1 | . | . | TRBV27 | TGTGCCAGCAGTCCGATGCCTAATGTAGGGGTCAGGAACACTGAAGCTTTCTTT | CASSPMPNVGVRNTEAFF
TRBJ2-7 | TRBD1 | few | TRBV5-1 | TGCGCCAGCAGCATCGGGACAGGGGGCATCTACGAGCAGTACTTC | CASSIGTGGIYEQYF